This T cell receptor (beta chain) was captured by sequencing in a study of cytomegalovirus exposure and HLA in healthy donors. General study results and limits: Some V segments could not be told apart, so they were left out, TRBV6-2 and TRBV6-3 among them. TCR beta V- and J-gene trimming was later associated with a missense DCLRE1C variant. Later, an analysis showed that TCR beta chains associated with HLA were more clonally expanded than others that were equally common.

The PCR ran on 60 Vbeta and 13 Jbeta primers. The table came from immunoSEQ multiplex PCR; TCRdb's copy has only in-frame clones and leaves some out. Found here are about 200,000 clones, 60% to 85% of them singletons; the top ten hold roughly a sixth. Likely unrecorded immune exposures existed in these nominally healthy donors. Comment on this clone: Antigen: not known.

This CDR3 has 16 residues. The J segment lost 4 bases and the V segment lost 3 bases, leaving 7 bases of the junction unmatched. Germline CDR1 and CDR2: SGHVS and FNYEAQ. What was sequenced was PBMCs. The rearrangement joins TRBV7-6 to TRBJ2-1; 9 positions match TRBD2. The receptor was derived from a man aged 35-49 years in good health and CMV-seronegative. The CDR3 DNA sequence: TGTGCCAGCAGCTTCCTAAGGGCGGGGGGGTACAATGAGCAGTTCTTC. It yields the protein CASSFLRAGGYNEQFF.